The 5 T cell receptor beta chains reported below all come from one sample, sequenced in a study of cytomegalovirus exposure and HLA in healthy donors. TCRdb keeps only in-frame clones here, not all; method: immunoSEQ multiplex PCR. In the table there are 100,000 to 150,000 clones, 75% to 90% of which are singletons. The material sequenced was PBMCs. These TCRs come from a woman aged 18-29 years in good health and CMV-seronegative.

This CDR3 reads CASSSGVEEIIQYF. Written as DNA, the CDR3 is TGCGCCAGCAGCTCGGGAGTGGAGGAAATCATTCAGTACTTC. The gene calls are TRBV5-1 and TRBJ2-4; D perhaps matches TRBD2 (6 bases). Germline-derived CDR1 and CDR2 are SGHRS and YFSETQ. The CDR3 is made up of 14 amino acids. V was clipped by 3 bases and J by 9 bases, with 16 bases between them.

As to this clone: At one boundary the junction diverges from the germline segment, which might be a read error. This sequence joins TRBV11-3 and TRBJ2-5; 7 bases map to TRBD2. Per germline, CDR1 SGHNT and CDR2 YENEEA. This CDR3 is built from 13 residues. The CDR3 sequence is CASSLDPSGGLDF. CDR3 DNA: TGTGCCAGCAGCTTAGATCCCTCGGGAGGATTAGACTTC.

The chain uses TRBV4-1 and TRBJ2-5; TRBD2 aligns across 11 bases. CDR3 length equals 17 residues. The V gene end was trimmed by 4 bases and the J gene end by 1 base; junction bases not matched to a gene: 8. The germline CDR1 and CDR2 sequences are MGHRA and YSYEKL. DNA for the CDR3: TGCGCCAGCAGCCCATTCTCGACTAGCGGGGTCCAAGAGACCCAGTACTTC. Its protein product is CASSPFSTSGVQETQYF.

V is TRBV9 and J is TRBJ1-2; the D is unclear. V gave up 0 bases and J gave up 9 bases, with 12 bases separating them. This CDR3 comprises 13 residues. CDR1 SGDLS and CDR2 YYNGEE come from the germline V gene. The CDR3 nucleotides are TGTGCCAGCAGCGTAGATGGGGAGGAGAGCTACACCTTC. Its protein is CASSVDGEESYTF.

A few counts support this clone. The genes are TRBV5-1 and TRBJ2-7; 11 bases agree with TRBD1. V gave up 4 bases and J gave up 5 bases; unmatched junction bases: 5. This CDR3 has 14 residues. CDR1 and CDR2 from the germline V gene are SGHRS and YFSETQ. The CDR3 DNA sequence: TGCGCCAGCAGCATCGGACAGGGGGCTAACGAGCAGTACTTC. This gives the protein CASSIGQGANEQYF.